Following are 19 T cell receptor beta chains from one sample sequenced in a study of beta chain features in type 1 diabetes. Investigators reverse transcribed all isolated RNA, so they sequenced expressed TCRB transcripts. Sequencing used immunoSEQ multiplex PCR; TCRdb keeps in-frame clones, though not all of them. The sample consists of tens of thousands of clones, 50% of them appearing once. Sample: stem cell memory CD4+ T cells from blood. All receptors derive from a woman in her twenties or thirties in good health.

There are a few counts of this clone. The chain joins TRBV14 to TRBJ2-2; the D gene is possibly TRBD2 (6 bases). Germline CDR1 and CDR2: SGHDN and FVKESK. The CDR3 contains 15 residues. The V gene lost 0 bases and the J gene lost 6 bases, with 11 bases spanning the gap. CDR3 nucleotide sequence: TGTGCCAGCAGCCAAGACGTTCCGGGAGCCGGGGAGCTGTTTTTT. This encodes CASSQDVPGAGELFF.

The V call is TRBV4-3, the J call TRBJ2-3, with 10 positions matching TRBD2. CDR1 is LGHNA and CDR2 is YSLEER in the germline V gene. The CDR3 spans 18 residues. Trimming took 0 bases from V and 6 from J; bases not matched to a gene: 12. The CDR3 region is CASSQDNGALAGADTQYF. The CDR3 DNA sequence: TGCGCCAGCAGCCAAGATAATGGGGCCCTAGCGGGAGCGGATACGCAGTATTTT.

The CDR3 coding sequence is TGTGCCAGCGGACGGACTGAGTTTAATGAAAAACTGTTTTTT. Translated: CASGRTEFNEKLFF. The rearrangement joins TRBV7-2 to TRBJ1-4; D remains unclear. V was pared by 8 bases and J by 4 bases, with 14 bases between. Per the germline V gene, CDR1 is SGHTA and CDR2 is FQGNSA. The length of the CDR3 is 14 residues. The whole variable domain, remainder taken from reference TRBV7-2 and TRBJ1-4, is GAGVSQSPSNKVTEKGKDVELRCDPISGHTALYWYRQSLGQGLEFLIYFQGNSAPDKSGLPSDRFSAERTGGSVSTLTIQRTQQEDSAVYLCASGRTEFNEKLFFGSGTQLSVL.

The chain has TRBV14 and TRBJ1-2; D remains ambiguous. The V and J ends lost 1 base and 4 bases respectively, with 7 bases between them. CDR1 is SGHDN and CDR2 is FVKESK in the germline V gene. CDR3 length equals 13 residues. CDR3 sequence reads: CASSQGYGYGYTF. DNA for the CDR3: TGTGCCAGCAGCCAAGGGTACGGCTATGGCTACACCTTC.

The V call is TRBV28, the J call TRBJ1-2; D perhaps matches TRBD1 (5 bases). V lost 2 bases to trimming and J lost 6 bases, with 13 bases between them. The CDR3 totals 14 residues. The germline CDR1 and CDR2 sequences are MDHEN and SYDVKM. The CDR3 loop reads CASSLSGQGHGYTF. DNA of the CDR3: TGTGCCAGCAGTTTAAGTGGGCAGGGCCATGGCTACACCTTC.

The chain combines TRBV11-2 with TRBJ2-5, with a tentative D call TRBD1 (6 bases). V lost 6 bases, J lost 8 bases, and 19 bases lay in between. The germline V gene encodes CDR1 SGHAT and CDR2 FQNNGV. The length of the CDR3 is 14 residues. The CDR3 protein is CASRTFRGRGTQYF. CDR3 DNA sequence: TGTGCCAGCAGAACTTTCAGGGGCCGGGGAACCCAGTACTTC.

J is TRBJ2-5 and V is TRBV11-2; TRBD2 agrees at 8 bases. The CDR3 loop spans 17 amino acids. Germline CDR1 SGHAT, CDR2 FQNNGV. Losses at the gene ends were 2 bases for V and 5 bases for J; bases not matched to a gene: 13. CDR3 loop: CASSLRRAGGDQETQYF. The CDR3 bases are TGTGCCAGCAGCTTAAGGCGGGCGGGAGGTGATCAGGAGACCCAGTACTTC.

The chain joins TRBV2 to TRBJ2-1; 11 bases fit TRBD2. CDR1 is SNHLY and CDR2 is FYNNEI in the germline V gene. The length of the CDR3 is 20 residues. V lost 4 bases and J lost 1; bases outside the gene matches: 15. CDR3 DNA sequence: TGTGCCAGCAGTGTTAAAACCCCCGGGACTAGCGGTTTGTCCTACAATGAGCAGTTCTTC. Residues: CASSVKTPGTSGLSYNEQFF.

The CDR3 reads CASSSDRGAGELFF. The CDR3 DNA follows: TGTGCCAGCAGCTCAGACAGGGGGGCCGGGGAGCTGTTTTTT. The gene calls are TRBV7-2 and TRBJ2-2; TRBD1 aligns across 9 bases. Losses at the gene ends were 4 bases for V and 6 bases for J; bases not matched to a gene: 3. The germline V gene has CDR1 SGHTA and CDR2 FQGNSA. CDR3 length equals 14 residues.

The V and J genes are TRBV19 and TRBJ2-5; D might be TRBD1 (6 bases). Trimming removed 6 bases at V and 1 base at J, with 12 bases between. Per the germline V gene, CDR1 is LNHDA and CDR2 is SQIVND (reference sequence). This CDR3 comprises 14 residues. The CDR3 DNA is TGTGCCAGTAGCCCCACAGGGATCCAAGAGACCCAGTACTTC. Its protein is CASSPTGIQETQYF.

V gene TRBV10-3 combines with J gene TRBJ2-4; D uncertain. From germline, CDR1 is ENHRY and CDR2 SYGVKD. This CDR3 spans 15 amino acids. The V gene lost 2 bases and the J gene lost 0 bases, with 8 bases spanning the gap. In nucleotides, the CDR3 is TGTGCCATCAGTGAGACAAGTCTAGCCAAAAACATTCAGTACTTC. Residues: CAISETSLAKNIQYF.

About this clone itself: Germline and junction disagree at one end, which may indicate a read error. J is TRBJ2-3 and V is TRBV5-1; D possibly corresponds to TRBD1 (6 bases). CDR1 and CDR2 from the germline V gene are SGHRS and YFSETQ. The CDR3 consists of 15 residues. CDR3 residues: CASSQIGTSTDTQYF. In DNA form, the CDR3 reads TGCGCCAGCAGCCAAATCGGGACAAGCACAGACACGCAGTATTTT.

The CDR3 DNA reads as TGTGCCAGCAGCTTAGCCGACCGGGACAGGGTAGTTGAAGCTTTCTTT. Amino acids: CASSLADRDRVVEAFF. V usage is TRBV7-9 and J usage is TRBJ1-1, with TRBD1 matching over 9 bases. The junction had 9 bases not matched to a gene; V was cut back by 0 bases and J by 7 bases. The germline V gene encodes CDR1 SEHNR and CDR2 FQNEAQ (reference sequence). This CDR3 is 16 amino acids long.

The V call is TRBV2, the J call TRBJ2-1; tentatively, D is TRBD1 (6 bases). This CDR3 has 14 amino acids. Per the germline V gene, CDR1 is SNHLY and CDR2 is FYNNEI. V gave up 6 bases and J gave up 6 bases, with 15 bases separating them. The CDR3 loop is CASSRWDTRNEQFF. The CDR3 nucleotides read TGTGCCAGCAGCAGATGGGACACCCGCAATGAGCAGTTCTTC. Filled out from reference TRBV2 and TRBJ2-1, the complete variable domain reads EPEVTQTPSHQVTQMGQEVILRCVPISNHLYFYWYRQILGQKVEFLVSFYNNEISEKSEIFDDQFSVERPDGSNFTLKIRSTKLEDSAMYFCASSRWDTRNEQFFGPGTRLTVL.

This clone was picked up a small number of times. The chain uses TRBV2 and TRBJ1-2, with D possibly being TRBD1 (6 bases). Trimming took off 6 bases at V and 8 bases at J, with 13 bases between the two ends. CDR3 length: 12 residues. CDR1 and CDR2 (germline): SNHLY, FYNNEI. The CDR3 region is CASRNSGVGYTF. In DNA, the CDR3 is TGTGCCAGCAGGAATTCAGGGGTCGGCTACACCTTC.

This clone occurred a few times. This sample includes further DNA sequences coding for the same CDR3. The chain combines TRBV5-1 with TRBJ2-3; D is possibly TRBD2 (6 bases). The CDR3 sequence is 14 residues long. Germline V CDR1 and CDR2: SGHRS, YFSETQ. V was clipped by 4 bases and J by 0 bases, with 9 bases between them. CDR3 amino acids: CASSGGTSTDTQYF. The CDR3 nucleotides are TGCGCCAGCAGCGGTGGGACTAGCACAGATACGCAGTATTTT.

The V call is TRBV15, the J call TRBJ1-1; the match to TRBD1 covers 7 bases. The CDR3 covers 14 residues. V shed 1 base and J 2 bases; nucleotides not matched to a gene: 1. Germline-derived CDR1 and CDR2 are LNHNV and YYDKDF (reference sequence). The CDR3 loop reads CATSRGDSNTEAFF. The DNA of the CDR3 is TGTGCCACCAGCAGAGGGGACAGCAACACTGAAGCTTTCTTT.

This clone was detected only a few times. This chain connects TRBV5-1 to TRBJ2-1; D gene unclear. Trimming left V 4 bases short and J 3 bases short, with 8 bases between. The CDR3 totals 13 residues. Looked up from germline, CDR1 is SGHRS and CDR2 is YFSETQ. The CDR3 DNA reads as TGCGCCAGCAGCCCCCCTAGCTACAATGAGCAGTTCTTC. Amino acid sequence: CASSPPSYNEQFF.

The chain is built from TRBV7-8 and TRBJ1-5, with D hard to call. V was pared by 1 base and J by 6 bases, with 13 bases between. The CDR3 runs to 15 residues. Germline V gives CDR1 SGHVS, CDR2 FQNEAQ. CDR3 residues: CASSLVTGTLQPQHF. The CDR3 DNA is TGTGCCAGCAGCTTAGTTACGGGAACCCTTCAGCCCCAGCATTTT.